These 19 T cell receptor beta chains originate from one sample sequenced in a study of T-cell memory formation after mild COVID-19. TCRdb called the 5' RACE reads again in MiXCR, with one record for every CDR3 protein. The sample has 170,000 or so distinct CDR3 sequences, about 21% seen once; the top ten hold under 25%. The sample consisted of PBMCs or a T cell subset sorted from them (not recorded which). The receptor source for this set is an adult woman who had mild COVID-19 (a few samples of this study predate the infection). Cell type and time point are not known.

This clonotype was detected once. This sequence joins TRBV11-1 and TRBJ1-1, with D perhaps matching TRBD1 (5 bases). The CDR3 spans 16 residues. V lost 7 bases and J 4 bases, leaving 22 bases between the germline ends. Germline CDR1 is SGHAT and CDR2 is FQDESV (reference sequence). CDR3 in amino acids: CASTSLAREVATEAFF. CDR3 DNA sequence: TGTGCCAGCACCTCTCTCGCCAGGGAAGTGGCCACTGAAGCTTTCTTT.

The V and J genes are TRBV4-1 and TRBJ2-5; TRBD1 is a possible D gene (5 bases). The CDR3 length is 15 residues. The germline CDR1 and CDR2 sequences are MGHRA and YSYEKL. V was cut by 1 base and J by 5 bases, with 14 bases left in between. The CDR3 sequence is CASSQAPGSTETQYF. In DNA form, the CDR3 reads TGCGCCAGCAGCCAAGCCCCAGGGTCGACGGAGACCCAGTACTTC.

J is TRBJ1-1 and V is TRBV11-2; TRBD1 matches 7 bases. V lost 2 bases to trimming and J lost 3 bases; unmatched junction nucleotides: 9. This CDR3 has 16 residues. In germline, CDR1 is SGHAT, CDR2 FQNNGV. The CDR3 sequence is CASSLTGAGMDTEAFF. The CDR3 region has the DNA TGTGCCAGCAGCTTAACAGGGGCAGGGATGGACACTGAAGCTTTCTTT.

This clonotype was seen only a few times. The chain uses TRBV4-3 and TRBJ2-3, with TRBD2 identical over 11 bases. The V gene end was trimmed by 5 bases and the J gene end by 6 bases; junction bases not matched to a gene: 7. The CDR3 consists of 15 residues. Germline V CDR1 and CDR2: LGHNA, YSLEER. The DNA of the CDR3 is TGCGCCAGCAGCGTACTAGCGGGAGAAGGGGATACGCAGTATTTT. This sequence encodes CASSVLAGEGDTQYF.

At least ten counts were recorded for this clonotype. The chain is built from TRBV6-5 and TRBJ2-5; no definite D call. The CDR3 length is 12 residues. The germline V and J ends were trimmed by 0 bases and 5 bases, with 4 bases remaining between them. Per the germline V gene, CDR1 is MNHEY and CDR2 is SVGAGI. The CDR3 bases are TGTGCCAGCAGTTACTCTGGGGAGACCCAGTACTTC. This encodes CASSYSGETQYF.

Only a few counts were recorded for this clonotype. This rearrangement joins TRBV6-2 or TRBV6-3 to TRBJ1-1; 10 positions agree with TRBD1. CDR1 MNHEY and CDR2 SVGEGT come from the germline V gene. The CDR3 spans 14 residues. V shed 5 bases, J shed 5 bases, and the junction held 5 bases outside the gene matches. The CDR3 coding sequence is TGTGCCAGCAGTAGGGGACAGGGGAGGACTGAAGCTTTCTTT. Protein sequence: CASSRGQGRTEAFF.

The V gene is TRBV6-5, the J gene TRBJ2-7, with a weak D call TRBD1 (5 bases). Trimming took 2 bases from V and 3 from J, leaving 5 bases between them. This CDR3 spans 12 amino acids. Germline assignment: CDR1 MNHEY and CDR2 SVGAGI. The CDR3 is CASSYDSYEQYF. The CDR3, as DNA: TGTGCCAGCAGTTACGACAGCTACGAGCAGTACTTC.

V gene TRBV20-1 combines with J gene TRBJ1-1; 8 positions match TRBD1. The germline gives CDR1 DFQATT, CDR2 SNEGSKA (reference sequence). This CDR3 has 13 residues. V was clipped by 7 bases and J by 1 base; unmatched bases: 5. In DNA form, the CDR3 reads TGCAGTGACCGACAGGGGTGGAACACTGAAGCTTTCTTT. Residues: CSDRQGWNTEAFF.

The chain carries TRBV7-6 and TRBJ2-3; 10 nucleotides match TRBD2. Unmatched junction bases numbered 15, after V lost 5 bases and J lost 7 bases. Germline lookup yields CDR1 SGHVS and CDR2 FNYEAQ. The CDR3 has 17 residues. CDR3 in DNA: TGTGCCAGCAGCCACCTTAGCGGGGGGACTCCGGGACATACGCAGTATTTT. This gives the protein CASSHLSGGTPGHTQYF.

This clonotype was counted a few times. The chain employs TRBV7-9 and TRBJ1-1; D is perhaps TRBD1 (5 bases). Trimming removed 5 bases from V and 3 bases from J, with 13 bases in between. CDR1 and CDR2 from the germline V gene are SEHNR and FQNEAQ (reference sequence). The CDR3 runs to 14 residues. CDR3 loop: CASSRIRGDTEAFF. The CDR3 bases are TGTGCCAGCAGCAGGATTAGGGGAGACACTGAAGCTTTCTTT.

This clonotype was seen more than once but under ten times. V gene TRBV12-3 or TRBV12-4 combines with J gene TRBJ1-1; D is ambiguous. The length of the CDR3 is 12 residues. V lost 4 bases and J lost 2, with 5 bases in between. CDR3 in amino acids: CASSYRNTEAFF. In DNA, the CDR3 is TGTGCCAGCAGTTATCGCAACACTGAAGCTTTCTTT.

This clonotype has just a few counts. This sequence joins TRBV25-1 and TRBJ2-1; 8 bases are shared with TRBD2. The V and J ends lost 4 bases and 5 bases, in that order; junction bases with no gene match: 4. Germline V gives CDR1 MGHDK, CDR2 SYGVNS. This CDR3 comprises 14 residues. Written as DNA, the CDR3 is TGTGCCAGCAGTGTTAGCGGGATAAACAATGAGCAGTTCTTC. Encoded protein: CASSVSGINNEQFF. The complete variable domain, with remaining parts taken from reference TRBV25-1 and TRBJ2-1, reads EADIYQTPRYLVIGTGKKITLECSQTMGHDKMYWYQQDPGMELHLIHYSYGVNSTEKGDLSSESTVSRIRTEHFPLTLESARPSHTSQYLCASSVSGINNEQFFGPGTRLTVL.

V usage is TRBV20-1 and J usage is TRBJ2-1, with 9 positions matching TRBD1. The CDR3 sequence is 14 residues long. Unmatched junction bases numbered 5, after V lost 5 bases and J lost 3 bases. From germline, CDR1 is DFQATT and CDR2 SNEGSKA (reference sequence). In DNA form, the CDR3 reads TGCAGTGCTTTGGACAGGGGAAGCTACAATGAGCAGTTCTTC. Translating gives CSALDRGSYNEQFF.

This clonotype was counted between two and nine times. The V and J genes are TRBV10-3 and TRBJ2-1; D is unresolved. The CDR3 has 16 residues. The ends were cut back, 3 bases at V and 0 bases at J, with 12 bases in the middle. The germline gives CDR1 ENHRY, CDR2 SYGVKD. The CDR3, as DNA: TGTGCCATCAGTGACTCCGACGGAGTCTCCTACAATGAGCAGTTCTTC. This gives the protein CAISDSDGVSYNEQFF.

This clonotype was seen more than once but under ten times. The rearrangement uses TRBV5-4 and TRBJ1-1; no clear D gene. Trimming removed 0 bases at V and 0 bases at J, with 9 bases between. Germline V gene lookup returns CDR1 SGHNT and CDR2 YYREEE (reference sequence). This CDR3 is 15 amino acids long. In nucleotides, the CDR3 is TGTGCCAGCAGCTTGGAAGAGGGAATGAACACTGAAGCTTTCTTT. As protein: CASSLEEGMNTEAFF.

This clonotype was seen only a few times. The rearrangement links TRBV11-2 to TRBJ1-6; D is uncertain. V was trimmed by 2 bases and J by 10 bases, leaving 18 bases between them. The CDR3 covers 16 residues. CDR1 is SGHAT, CDR2 FQNNGV, per germline. DNA for the CDR3: TGTGCCAGCAGCTTATCCGTTGACCAATTGAGCTCACCCCTCCACTTT. It encodes CASSLSVDQLSSPLHF. The full variable domain, its missing parts supplied by reference TRBV11-2 and TRBJ1-6, is EAGVAQSPRYKIIEKRQSVAFWCNPISGHATLYWYQQILGQGPKLLIQFQNNGVVDDSQLPKDRFSAERLKGVDSTLKIQPAKLEDSAVYLCASSLSVDQLSSPLHFGNGTRLTVT.

This chain connects TRBV13 to TRBJ2-5, with D possibly being TRBD1 (7 bases). Germline CDR1 PRHDT, CDR2 FYEKMQ (reference sequence). Deletions cut 5 bases from V and 4 bases from J, with 17 bases between. This CDR3 region has 15 residues. The CDR3, as DNA: TGTGCCAGCAGCCCTCGACAGGGAGCGGGAGAGACCCAGTACTTC. Its protein is CASSPRQGAGETQYF. Full variable domain (missing parts from reference TRBV13 and TRBJ2-5): AAGVIQSPRHLIKEKRETATLKCYPIPRHDTVYWYQQGPGQDPQFLISFYEKMQSDKGSIPDRFSAQQFSDYHSELNMSSLELGDSALYFCASSPRQGAGETQYFGPGTRLLVL.

The J gene is TRBJ1-1, the V gene TRBV7-9; no clear D gene. V dropped 4 bases and J dropped 1 base, with 10 bases sitting between them. Looked up from germline, CDR1 is SEHNR and CDR2 is FQNEAQ (reference sequence). This CDR3 has 14 residues. CDR3 sequence: CASSSTAANTEAFF. The CDR3 DNA follows: TGTGCCAGCAGCTCCACGGCAGCGAACACTGAAGCTTTCTTT.

V is TRBV11-2 and J is TRBJ1-2, with D possibly TRBD1 on 6 matching bases. Trimming took 7 bases from V and 4 from J, leaving 16 bases between them. From germline, CDR1 is SGHAT and CDR2 FQNNGV. This CDR3 is built from 14 residues. For the CDR3, the DNA is TGTGCCAGCACCCACCCAGGGGCAATCTATGGCTACACCTTC. The encoded protein is CASTHPGAIYGYTF.